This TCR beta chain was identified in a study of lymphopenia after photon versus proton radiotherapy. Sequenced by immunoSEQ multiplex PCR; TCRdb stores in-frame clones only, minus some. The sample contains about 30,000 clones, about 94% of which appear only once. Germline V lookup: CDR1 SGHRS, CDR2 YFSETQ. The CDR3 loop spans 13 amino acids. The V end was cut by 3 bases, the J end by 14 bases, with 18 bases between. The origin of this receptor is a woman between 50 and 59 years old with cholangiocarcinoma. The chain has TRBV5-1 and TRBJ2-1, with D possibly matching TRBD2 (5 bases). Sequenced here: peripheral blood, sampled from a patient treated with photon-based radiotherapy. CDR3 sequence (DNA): TGCGCCAGCAGCTCTCGGCCCCCCGGGGTCGAGTTCTTC. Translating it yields CASSSRPPGVEFF.